This TCR beta chain was captured in a study of blood T cell repertoires in COVID-19. Study context: Specimens from acute and convalescent COVID-19 originated in the United States, Italy and Spain.

The germline CDR1 and CDR2 sequences are SGHRS and YFSETQ. J gave up 6 bases and V 4 bases, and 5 bases lay outside the gene matches. This CDR3 contains 14 residues. Assay: immunoSEQ multiplex PCR; the TCRdb copy retains only in-frame clones and omits some. The sample lists around 260,000 clones, approximately 90% occurring once. This chain connects TRBV5-1 to TRBJ2-5, with TRBD1 identical over 11 bases. Sequencing used peripheral blood. This clonotype originated in a woman in her twenties or thirties with active or convalescent COVID-19. CDR3 sequence (DNA): TGCGCCAGCAGCCTGGGACAGGGGGTACAGACCCAGTACTTC. Amino acid sequence: CASSLGQGVQTQYF. Drawing the rest from reference TRBV5-1 and TRBJ2-5, the complete variable domain is KAGVTQTPRYLIKTRGQQVTLSCSPISGHRSVSWYQQTPGQGLQFLFEYFSETQRNKGNFPGRFSGRQFSNSRSEMNVSTLELGDSALYLCASSLGQGVQTQYFGPGTRLLVL.